The 19 T cell receptor beta chains given below trace back to one sample, sequenced in a study of blood T cell repertoires in COVID-19. Repertoires were generated with immunoSEQ multiplex PCR, while TCRdb's copy carries only in-frame clones and drops some. The sample contains approximately 120,000 clones, approximately 84% of which appear only once. The sequenced sample consisted of peripheral blood. The source is a woman between 45 and 65 years old with acute or convalescent COVID-19.

The V gene is TRBV11-2, the J gene TRBJ1-2; maybe TRBD1 (5 bases). Trimming removed 2 bases from V and 7 bases from J, with 11 bases in between. The CDR3 has 13 residues. Germline CDR1 SGHAT, CDR2 FQNNGV. The chain's CDR3 is CASSLSGVAGYTF. CDR3 DNA sequence: TGTGCCAGCAGCTTATCGGGGGTGGCTGGCTACACCTTC.

This clone was picked up many times. The gene calls are TRBV30 and TRBJ2-7; tentatively, D is TRBD1 (7 bases). Germline lookup yields CDR1 GTSNPN and CDR2 SVGIG (reference sequence). V lost 4 bases and J lost 7, with 11 bases in between. This CDR3 comprises 11 residues. As DNA, the CDR3 is TGTGCCTGGACAGGGGGGACGGAGCAGTACTTC. It translates to CAWTGGTEQYF.

The genes are TRBV2 and TRBJ2-7; tentatively, D is TRBD2 (6 bases). CDR3 length: 13 amino acids. CDR1 SNHLY and CDR2 FYNNEI come from the germline V gene. V shed 7 bases and J shed 0 bases, with 10 bases lying between them. CDR3 sequence: CASKGLSSYEQYF. The CDR3 coding sequence is TGTGCCAGCAAGGGACTCAGCTCCTACGAGCAGTACTTC.

The CDR3 region has the DNA TGTGCCAGCAGGGCAGGGGGCAAAAACACTGAAGCTTTCTTT. It codes for CASRAGGKNTEAFF. The chain combines TRBV6-5 with TRBJ1-1; 8 bases are a match to TRBD1. This CDR3 is built from 14 residues. Germline-derived CDR1 and CDR2 are MNHEY and SVGAGI. J gave up 2 bases and V 6 bases, and 5 bases lay outside the gene matches.

The chain has TRBV24-1 and TRBJ2-4, with D maybe TRBD1 (6 bases). Trimming stripped 4 bases from V and 5 bases from J, with 11 bases between. This CDR3 contains 14 residues. Germline CDR1 is KGHDR and CDR2 is SFDVKD. Written as DNA, the CDR3 is TGTGCCACCAGTGAAACAGGGAGTGAAAACATTCAGTACTTC. It yields the protein CATSETGSENIQYF.

V is TRBV14 and J is TRBJ1-4, with D possibly matching TRBD1 (6 bases). This CDR3 comprises 14 residues. V lost 4 bases, J lost 6 bases, and 12 bases lay in between. CDR1 and CDR2 from the germline V gene are SGHDN and FVKESK. CDR3 loop: CASSRAGADEKLFF. CDR3 nucleotides: TGTGCCAGCAGCCGAGCAGGGGCGGATGAAAAACTGTTTTTT. The full variable domain, its missing parts supplied by reference TRBV14 and TRBJ1-4, is EAGVTQFPSHSVIEKGQTVTLRCDPISGHDNLYWYRRVMGKEIKFLLHFVKESKQDESGMPNNRFLAERTGGTYSTLKVQPAELEDSGVYFCASSRAGADEKLFFGSGTQLSVL.

This rearrangement joins TRBV3-1 (or the pseudogene TRBV3-2) to TRBJ1-2, with D possibly TRBD1 on 5 matching bases. V was clipped by 4 bases and J by 7 bases, with 22 bases between them. Germline CDR1 and CDR2: LGHDT and YNNKEL (reference sequence). This CDR3 is built from 16 residues. The CDR3 DNA reads as TGTGCCAGCAGCCTTGGGCGGGACGAGGGAAGGAGTGGCTACACCTTC. Amino acid sequence: CASSLGRDEGRSGYTF.

A remark on this clone: One junction end does not reproduce the germline sequence, and a read error may be involved. The V call is TRBV12-5, the J call TRBJ1-2, with D perhaps TRBD1 (6 bases). The CDR3 is made up of 12 amino acids. Germline V gene sequence: CDR1 LGHNT, CDR2 FRNRAP. The CDR3, as DNA: TGTGCTAGTGGCCCCCTGGGGCAGGGGATCAACTTC. It encodes CASGPLGQGINF.

The chain uses TRBV9 and TRBJ1-2; 9 positions agree with TRBD1. The V segment lost 4 bases and the J segment 3 bases; nucleotides outside the gene matches: 7. CDR3 size: 15 residues. Germline V CDR1 and CDR2: SGDLS, YYNGEE. Here the CDR3 reads CASSLGWDRDYGYTF. In DNA, the CDR3 is TGTGCCAGCAGCTTGGGTTGGGACAGGGACTATGGCTACACCTTC.

This rearrangement joins TRBV6-5 to TRBJ1-6; no clear D gene. V lost 8 bases and J lost 6, with 11 bases in between. Germline V gene sequence: CDR1 MNHEY, CDR2 SVGAGI. This CDR3 has 13 amino acids. The CDR3 sequence is CASSEHTNSPLHF. The CDR3 nucleotides read TGTGCCAGCTCGGAGCATACTAATTCACCCCTCCACTTT.

The chain links TRBV5-8 to TRBJ2-2; D is ambiguous. V was shortened by 0 bases and J by 3 bases, with 6 bases between the two germline ends. Germline-derived CDR1 and CDR2 are SGHTS and YDEGEE. The CDR3 totals 14 residues. CDR3: CASSLGPHTGELFF. The CDR3 DNA follows: TGTGCCAGCAGCTTGGGGCCCCACACCGGGGAGCTGTTTTTT.

This clone was seen just once. The chain couples TRBV19 to TRBJ1-5; 7 positions agree with TRBD1. CDR1 is LNHDA, CDR2 SQIVND, per germline (reference sequence). Losses at the gene ends were 6 bases for V and 7 bases for J; bases not matched to a gene: 12. This CDR3 region has 15 residues. The CDR3 nucleotides read TGTGCCAGTAGCTTGGGACAGAGTTTTAGGCAGCCCCAGCATTTT. Its protein product is CASSLGQSFRQPQHF.

The chain is built from TRBV19 and TRBJ1-5; D gene ambiguous. Germline V gives CDR1 LNHDA, CDR2 SQIVND (reference sequence). The CDR3 length is 14 residues. The V gene lost 3 bases and the J gene lost 4 bases, with 10 bases spanning the gap. CDR3 nucleotides: TGTGCCAGTAGTATGGTAGTACAGAATCAGCCCCAGCATTTT. Its protein product is CASSMVVQNQPQHF.

This clone was recorded a few times. V and J are TRBV2 and TRBJ2-7, with D perhaps matching TRBD2 (6 bases). Germline CDR1 and CDR2: SNHLY and FYNNEI. Trimming took 7 bases from V and 0 from J, leaving 7 bases between them. The CDR3 has 12 residues. CDR3 DNA sequence: TGTGCCAGCACGGGGGACTCCTACGAGCAGTACTTC. It is translated as CASTGDSYEQYF. The full variable domain, its missing parts supplied by reference TRBV2 and TRBJ2-7, is EPEVTQTPSHQVTQMGQEVILRCVPISNHLYFYWYRQILGQKVEFLVSFYNNEISEKSEIFDDQFSVERPDGSNFTLKIRSTKLEDSAMYFCASTGDSYEQYFGPGTRLTVT.

The chain recombines TRBV6-1 with TRBJ2-1; 9 bases align to TRBD1. The CDR3 consists of 17 residues. Germline values: CDR1 MNHNS, CDR2 SASEGT. With V trimmed by 3 bases and J by 2 bases, 8 bases remained unmatched. In DNA, the CDR3 is TGTGCCAGCAGTGACAACCGGGACAGGGTCCCCTACAATGAGCAGTTCTTC. It encodes CASSDNRDRVPYNEQFF.

The chain carries TRBV11-2 and TRBJ1-5, with D possibly being TRBD1 (5 bases). The CDR3 has 15 residues. The V end was cut by 6 bases, the J end by 4 bases, with 16 bases between. CDR1 is SGHAT, CDR2 FQNNGV, per germline. The CDR3 DNA reads TGTGCCAGCAGTACGCGACAGATAAAAAATCAGCCCCAGCATTTT. This gives the protein CASSTRQIKNQPQHF. Supplemented by reference TRBV11-2 and TRBJ1-5, the full variable domain reads EAGVAQSPRYKIIEKRQSVAFWCNPISGHATLYWYQQILGQGPKLLIQFQNNGVVDDSQLPKDRFSAERLKGVDSTLKIQPAKLEDSAVYLCASSTRQIKNQPQHFGDGTRLSIL.

The V and J genes are TRBV11-2 and TRBJ1-4; the D gene is possibly TRBD1 (6 bases). V lost 1 base and J 6 bases, leaving 15 bases between the germline ends. CDR1 and CDR2 from the germline V gene are SGHAT and FQNNGV. This CDR3 is built from 16 residues. As DNA, the CDR3 is TGTGCCAGCAGCTTAGGCGGGGGGGGCGGAGATGAAAAACTGTTTTTT. It specifies CASSLGGGGGDEKLFF.

The chain joins TRBV3-1 (or the pseudogene TRBV3-2) to TRBJ2-1; D possibly corresponds to TRBD1 (7 bases). The germline gives CDR1 LGHDT, CDR2 YNNKEL (reference sequence). V dropped 5 bases and J dropped 15 bases, with 23 bases sitting between them. The CDR3 has 14 residues. This CDR3 reads CASSASLRGALAFF. Written as DNA, the CDR3 is TGTGCCAGCAGCGCAAGTCTCAGGGGGGCCCTTGCGTTCTTC.

The V gene is TRBV5-1, the J gene TRBJ2-7; D call uncertain. The CDR3 spans 14 residues. V was shortened by 4 bases and J by 3 bases, with 14 bases between the two germline ends. CDR1 and CDR2 (germline): SGHRS, YFSETQ. CDR3 sequence (DNA): TGCGCCAGCAGCCGTTACCCCGCGAACTACGAGCAGTACTTC. Residues: CASSRYPANYEQYF.